Listed below are T cell receptor beta chains from one sample, sequenced in a study of OX40 agonist ivuxolimab in advanced cancers. Sequenced by immunoSEQ multiplex PCR; TCRdb stores in-frame clones only, minus some. The top ten clones hold approximately 26% of a sample with more than 25,000 clones, over 80% of them seen once. Sequenced material: CD4+ or CD8+ T cells sorted from blood, taken in a trial of the OX40 agonist ivuxolimab. These receptors originate from an adult with an advanced solid tumor such as melanoma, head and neck, liver or kidney cancer. The CDR3 runs from the conserved cysteine through the conserved F or W. D genes are given only for firm matches. Clone size, where shown, is once, few, many, or a class for clones that have expanded.

TRBJ2-1	.	TRBV9	TRBD2	CASSKTSGADNEQFF	TGTGCCAGCAGCAAGACTAGCGGGGCAGACAATGAGCAGTTCTTC
TRBJ2-2	.	TRBV30	.	CAWSPGNTGELFF	TGTGCCTGGAGTCCCGGAAACACCGGGGAGCTGTTTTTT
TRBJ2-5	.	TRBV6-6	TRBD1	CAASSYEGAVGETQYF	TGTGCCGCCAGCAGTTACGAGGGGGCGGTAGGAGAGACCCAGTACTTC
TRBJ2-1	.	TRBV2	.	CASSRLGRSQHNEQFF	TGTGCCAGCAGTCGCTTGGGTAGGAGCCAACACAATGAGCAGTTCTTC
TRBJ1-1	.	TRBV5-8	TRBD1	CASSWGQLNTEAFF	TGTGCCAGCAGCTGGGGACAGCTGAACACTGAAGCTTTCTTT
TRBJ2-5	.	TRBV30	.	CAWSAQGRETQYF	TGTGCCTGGAGTGCACAGGGTAGGGAGACCCAGTACTTC
TRBJ2-4	.	TRBV6-5	TRBD2	CASSSLTSGENIQYF	TGTGCCAGCAGTTCGCTTACTAGCGGGGAAAACATTCAGTACTTC
TRBJ1-3	.	TRBV15	.	CATSRDYVFYSGNTIYF	TGTGCCACCAGCAGAGATTACGTTTTTTACTCTGGAAACACCATATATTTT
TRBJ2-1	.	TRBV10-1	.	CASSQKGIGGDNEQFF	TGCGCCAGCAGTCAGAAAGGAATAGGAGGCGACAATGAGCAGTTCTTC
TRBJ2-7	.	TRBV6-6	TRBD2	CASSYAGEPALEQYF	TGTGCCAGCAGTTATGCGGGGGAGCCTGCTTTGGAGCAGTACTTC
TRBJ2-5	few	TRBV30	.	CAWGSATPIQETQYF	TGTGCCTGGGGTAGCGCGACCCCCATACAAGAGACCCAGTACTTC
TRBJ1-5	medium-sized	TRBV28	TRBD1	CASRTMGQSNQPQHF	TGTGCCAGCAGGACTATGGGACAGAGCAATCAGCCCCAGCATTTT
TRBJ1-3	.	TRBV13	.	CASSPAGFLGNTIYF	TGTGCCAGCAGCCCCGCAGGGTTTCTCGGAAACACCATATATTTT
TRBJ1-5	.	TRBV19	.	CASSILEGMFHQPQHF	TGTGCCAGTAGTATATTAGAGGGGATGTTCCATCAGCCCCAGCATTTT
TRBJ2-1	.	TRBV5-5	TRBD2	CASSLGLAGGPDALFF	TGTGCCAGCAGCCTAGGACTAGCGGGGGGGCCCGACGCTCTGTTCTTC
TRBJ2-1	.	TRBV28	.	CASSPSPGPQQFF	TGTGCCAGCAGTCCCTCCCCCGGACCGCAGCAGTTCTTC
TRBJ2-1	few	TRBV9	TRBD2	CASSPSGSDNEQFF	TGTGCCAGCAGTCCTAGCGGGAGTGACAATGAGCAGTTCTTC
TRBJ1-5	.	TRBV5-3	TRBD1	CASYYRTGGSNQPQHF	TGTGCCAGCTACTATAGGACAGGGGGCAGCAATCAGCCCCAGCATTTT
TRBJ2-7	.	TRBV5-1	.	CASRPPGDYEQYF	TGCGCCAGCAGACCCCCAGGGGACTACGAGCAGTACTTC
TRBJ2-7	once	TRBV2	.	CASSEKPGWAYEQYF	TGTGCCAGCAGTGAGAAACCGGGGTGGGCCTACGAGCAGTACTTC
TRBJ2-1	.	TRBV5-1	.	CASSLLARGSYNEQFF	TGCGCCAGCAGCTTGTTGGCAAGGGGCTCCTACAATGAGCAGTTCTTC
TRBJ2-6	.	TRBV6-1	.	CASSALYSGANVLTF	TGTGCCAGCAGTGCCTTGTACTCTGGGGCCAACGTCCTGACTTTC
TRBJ2-7	.	TRBV4-2	TRBD1	CASSHPQGNALTYEQYF	TGTGCCAGCAGCCACCCACAGGGGAATGCACTCACCTACGAGCAGTACTTC
TRBJ1-2	.	TRBV6-1	.	CASSDEAGRPGGGYTF	TGTGCCAGCAGTGACGAGGCCGGCAGGCCGGGTGGTGGCTACACCTTC
TRBJ2-7	.	TRBV2	TRBD1	CASSEFGTGKYEQYF	TGTGCCAGCAGTGAATTCGGGACAGGGAAGTACGAGCAGTACTTC
TRBJ1-1	.	TRBV10-3	.	CAISEGGYYGAFF	TGTGCCATCAGTGAGGGAGGGTACTATGGTGCTTTCTTT
TRBJ2-7	.	TRBV4-1	.	CASSPTLGRGYEQYF	TGCGCCAGCAGCCCAACCCTCGGACGGGGCTACGAGCAGTACTTC
TRBJ1-1	.	TRBV12-5	.	CASGFKGLEAFF	TGTGCTAGTGGTTTTAAGGGACTTGAAGCTTTCTTT
TRBJ2-3	.	TRBV4-1	.	CASSQEDTQYF	TGCGCCAGCAGCCAAGAAGATACGCAGTATTTT
TRBJ2-3	.	TRBV4-3	TRBD2	CASSPLAGATLEADTQYF	TGCGCCAGCAGCCCACTAGCGGGAGCGACGCTGGAGGCAGATACGCAGTATTTT
TRBJ1-2	.	TRBV4-1	.	CASSSKSSIDGYTF	TGCGCCAGCAGCTCAAAGTCCTCAATAGATGGCTACACCTTC
TRBJ1-5	.	TRBV9	.	CASSVGGDSNQPQHF	TGTGCCAGCAGCGTAGGGGGGGATAGCAATCAGCCCCAGCATTTT
TRBJ2-3	.	TRBV7-8	.	CASSFQWITDTQYF	TGTGCCAGCAGCTTCCAATGGATCACAGATACGCAGTATTTT
TRBJ1-3	.	TRBV18	.	CASSPEGGNTIYF	TGTGCCAGCTCACCGGAGGGAGGAAACACCATATATTTT
TRBJ2-6	.	TRBV4-2	TRBD1	CASSARTGTGANVLTF	TGTGCCAGCAGCGCACGGACAGGGACCGGGGCCAACGTCCTGACTTTC
TRBJ2-2	.	TRBV27	.	CASSWGLSGELFF	TGTGCCAGCAGTTGGGGGCTATCCGGGGAGCTGTTTTTT
TRBJ1-2	.	TRBV4-1	TRBD1	CASSTEQGTNYGYTF	TGCGCCAGCAGCACCGAACAGGGGACTAACTATGGCTACACCTTC
TRBJ2-1	.	TRBV5-6	.	CASSLGSSYNEQFF	TGTGCCAGCAGCTTGGGGAGCTCCTACAATGAGCAGTTCTTC
TRBJ1-4	once	TRBV27	.	CASTTTFGDEKLFF	TGTGCCAGCACAACGACCTTCGGCGATGAAAAACTGTTTTTT
TRBJ2-1	.	TRBV2	TRBD2	CASTVAGEVYNEQFF	TGTGCCAGCACCGTAGCGGGAGAAGTCTACAATGAGCAGTTCTTC
TRBJ2-6	.	TRBV6-5	.	CACRVSGANVLTF	TGTGCGTGCAGGGTCTCTGGGGCCAACGTCCTGACTTTC
TRBJ1-2	.	TRBV2	TRBD1	CASSGTGDGHGYTF	TGTGCCAGCAGTGGGACAGGGGATGGGCATGGCTACACCTTC
TRBJ2-1	.	TRBV1	.	CTSSQDPAPCNEQFF	TGCACCAGCAGCCAAGATCCGGCGCCTTGCAATGAGCAGTTCTTC
TRBJ2-1	many	TRBV9	TRBD2	CASSVGGLALDEQFF	TGTGCCAGCAGCGTAGGGGGACTAGCCCTAGACGAGCAGTTCTTC
TRBJ2-3	.	TRBV6-5	.	CASSIPGDTQYF	TGTGCCAGCAGTATCCCAGGGGATACGCAGTATTTT
TRBJ2-3	.	TRBV7-2	TRBD2	CASSLVAGGSSTDTQYF	TGTGCCAGCAGCTTAGTAGCGGGGGGGTCTAGCACAGATACGCAGTATTTT
TRBJ2-7	.	TRBV7-9	.	CASSLERAPEQYF	TGTGCCAGCAGCTTAGAGCGGGCACCCGAGCAGTACTTC
TRBJ1-2	.	TRBV5-6	TRBD1	CASSFRDSFAYYGYTF	TGTGCCAGCAGCTTTCGGGACAGCTTCGCCTACTATGGCTACACCTTC
TRBJ1-1	few	TRBV6-5	.	CASSYGLGTEAFF	TGTGCCAGCAGTTACGGCTTAGGCACTGAAGCTTTCTTT
TRBJ2-3	.	TRBV7-3	.	CASSATGWPTDTQYF	TGTGCCAGCAGCGCCACAGGGTGGCCGACAGATACGCAGTATTTT
TRBJ2-1	.	TRBV6-6	.	CASSYSREPYNEQFF	TGTGCCAGCAGTTACTCACGGGAGCCCTACAATGAGCAGTTCTTC
TRBJ2-1	.	TRBV11-3	.	CASSPLDSISYNEQFF	TGTGCCAGCAGCCCATTGGACTCCATCTCCTACAATGAGCAGTTCTTC
TRBJ2-1	.	TRBV11-1	.	CASSSAGSSYNEQFF	TGTGCCAGCAGCTCGGCTGGGAGCTCCTACAATGAGCAGTTCTTC
TRBJ1-5	.	TRBV2	TRBD1	CASSGQGFSNQPQHF	TGTGCCAGCAGTGGACAGGGGTTCAGCAATCAGCCCCAGCATTTT
TRBJ2-7	medium-sized	TRBV11-1	.	CASSLPRGDEQYF	TGTGCCAGCAGCTTACCCAGGGGGGACGAGCAGTACTTC